The 19 T cell receptor beta chains below were found in one sample sequenced in a study of identical twins. TCRdb passed the 5' RACE reads through MiXCR, listing each CDR3 protein once. The table includes about 890,000 distinct CDR3 sequences, roughly an eighth detected once. A further study also used this sample, focusing on yellow fever vaccine responses in identical twins.

The material sequenced was PBMCs. The receptors were sampled from a young woman in good health.

The chain couples TRBV20-1 to TRBJ1-1; D might be TRBD1 (5 bases). CDR1 is DFQATT, CDR2 SNEGSKA, per germline (reference sequence). This CDR3 spans 15 amino acids. V lost 3 bases, J lost 2 bases, and 16 bases lay in between. CDR3 bases: TGCAGTGCTAGTCCCCAGCAGGGTTTTAACACTGAAGCTTTCTTT. It is translated as CSASPQQGFNTEAFF.

This clonotype was found many times. This chain connects TRBV12-3 or TRBV12-4 to TRBJ2-5; 11 bases are shared with TRBD1. The V gene end was trimmed by 5 bases and the J gene end by 4 bases; junction bases not matched to a gene: 3. The CDR3 has 14 residues. The CDR3 here is CASSAGTGGETQYF. The CDR3, as DNA: TGTGCCAGCAGTGCCGGGACAGGGGGAGAGACCCAGTACTTC.

This clonotype was seen more than once but under ten times. This rearrangement joins TRBV5-1 to TRBJ2-2; no clear D gene. V was trimmed by 0 bases and J by 4 bases, leaving 10 bases between them. Looked up from germline, CDR1 is SGHRS and CDR2 is YFSETQ. This CDR3 comprises 15 residues. The CDR3 protein is CASSLGALGTGELFF. CDR3 DNA sequence: TGCGCCAGCAGCTTGGGGGCCCTAGGCACCGGGGAGCTGTTTTTT.

As DNA, the CDR3 is TGCAGGGCGGACAAAAATGCGCCTGGCGAGCAGTACTTC. Amino acid sequence: CRADKNAPGEQYF. The rearrangement links TRBV20-1 to TRBJ2-7, with D possibly matching TRBD1 (5 bases). This CDR3 has 13 amino acids. CDR1 and CDR2 (germline): DFQATT, SNEGSKA (reference sequence).

This clonotype was counted ten times or more. This chain's CDR3 is CASSYGGDQETQYF. DNA for the CDR3: TGTGCCAGCAGTTACGGGGGGGATCAAGAGACCCAGTACTTC. The V call is TRBV6-5, the J call TRBJ2-5, with TRBD2 matching 7 bases. There are 14 residues in the CDR3. In germline, CDR1 is MNHEY, CDR2 SVGAGI. Trimming took 2 bases from V and 2 from J; bases not matched to a gene: 2.

This clonotype was observed a handful of times. The V call is TRBV3-1, the J call TRBJ1-5, with 7 bases aligning to TRBD1. The trim removed 0 bases at V and 4 bases at J, leaving 6 bases unmatched. CDR1 LGHDT and CDR2 YNNKEL come from the germline V gene (reference sequence). This CDR3 has 16 residues. This CDR3 reads CASSQDPTGLNQPQHF. The CDR3 DNA is TGTGCCAGCAGCCAAGACCCGACAGGGTTGAATCAGCCCCAGCATTTT.

This clonotype was picked up a small number of times. The chain is built from TRBV12-3 or TRBV12-4 and TRBJ2-7, with TRBD2 matching over 10 bases. With V trimmed by 6 bases and J by 3 bases, 8 bases remained unmatched. The CDR3 length is 15 residues. This chain's CDR3 is CASSRTSGKLYEQYF. In DNA, the CDR3 is TGTGCCAGCAGCCGAACTAGCGGGAAGCTCTACGAGCAGTACTTC.

Only a few counts were recorded for this clonotype. The chain uses TRBV2 and TRBJ1-6, with D possibly TRBD1 on 5 matching bases. Germline CDR1 and CDR2: SNHLY and FYNNEI. The CDR3 spans 13 residues. Trimming took off 3 bases at V and 9 bases at J, with 9 bases between the two ends. CDR3 bases: TGTGCCAGCAGTGAGTGGGGGGGTTCACCCCTCCACTTT. It is translated as CASSEWGGSPLHF. Variable domain in full (rest from reference TRBV2 and TRBJ1-6): EPEVTQTPSHQVTQMGQEVILRCVPISNHLYFYWYRQILGQKVEFLVSFYNNEISEKSEIFDDQFSVERPDGSNFTLKIRSTKLEDSAMYFCASSEWGGSPLHFGNGTRLTVT.

This clonotype was detected only a few times. The gene calls are TRBV10-3 and TRBJ2-3; D may be TRBD1 or TRBD2 (5 bases each). The CDR3 is 15 residues long. Per germline, CDR1 ENHRY and CDR2 SYGVKD. The germline V and J ends were trimmed by 10 bases and 0 bases, with 17 bases remaining between them. Written as DNA, the CDR3 is TGTGCCACCGAAGGGACGAGAACTAGCACAGATACGCAGTATTTT. Amino acid sequence: CATEGTRTSTDTQYF.

This clonotype was counted only a few times. V gene TRBV12-3 or TRBV12-4 combines with J gene TRBJ1-3; no clear D. There are 15 residues in the CDR3. Trimming took off 5 bases at V and 2 bases at J, with 13 bases between the two ends. CDR3 DNA sequence: TGTGCCAGCAGTCCCCTAGATCCAACTGGAAACACCATATATTTT. It codes for CASSPLDPTGNTIYF.

This clonotype was counted many times. The chain recombines TRBV6-2 or TRBV6-3 with TRBJ2-7, with D perhaps TRBD1 (6 bases). Germline CDR1 and CDR2: MNHEY and SVGEGT. The CDR3 totals 15 residues. The V and J ends lost 5 bases and 0 bases respectively, with 14 bases between them. The CDR3: CASSRGHGLSYEQYV. The CDR3 nucleotides read TGTGCCAGCAGTAGGGGACACGGACTCTCCTACGAGCAGTACGTC.

This clonotype was recorded many times. The genes are TRBV29-1 and TRBJ2-1, with a weak D call TRBD1 (5 bases). CDR3 size: 13 residues. V lost 7 bases to trimming and J lost 4 bases, with 14 bases between them. The germline CDR1 and CDR2 sequences are SQVTM and ANQGSEA. The CDR3 sequence is CSGTGDLYNEQFF. CDR3 in DNA: TGCAGCGGTACAGGCGACCTATACAATGAGCAGTTCTTC.

The table lists this clonotype with a few counts. V is TRBV7-2 and J is TRBJ1-6; D perhaps matches TRBD1 (6 bases). Per the germline V gene, CDR1 is SGHTA and CDR2 is FQGNSA. This CDR3 comprises 15 residues. The V end was cut by 5 bases, the J end by 4 bases, with 12 bases between. The CDR3 loop reads CASSPRDIYNSPLHF. Written as DNA, the CDR3 is TGTGCCAGCAGCCCTCGGGACATATATAATTCACCCCTCCACTTT.

This clonotype showed up just a few times. This rearrangement joins TRBV12-3 or TRBV12-4 to TRBJ2-7, with D possibly matching TRBD2 (7 bases). The V end was cut by 3 bases, the J end by 6 bases, with 15 bases between. CDR3 length: 14 residues. The CDR3 here is CASSFGGRGIEQYF. Written as DNA, the CDR3 is TGTGCCAGCAGTTTTGGAGGGAGGGGGATCGAGCAGTACTTC.

The chain has TRBV3-1 and TRBJ2-5; D tentatively fits TRBD1 or TRBD2 (5 bases each). The CDR3 spans 16 residues. The ends were cut back, 3 bases at V and 2 bases at J, with 16 bases in the middle. The germline V gene encodes CDR1 LGHDT and CDR2 YNNKEL (reference sequence). The CDR3 here is CASSHPDRGWQETQYF. DNA of the CDR3: TGTGCCAGCAGCCACCCAGACCGGGGCTGGCAAGAGACCCAGTACTTC.

This clonotype was picked up a small number of times. The chain couples TRBV5-1 to TRBJ2-3; D perhaps matches TRBD1 (6 bases). The germline CDR1 and CDR2 sequences are SGHRS and YFSETQ. There are 18 residues in the CDR3. Trimming pared 0 bases from V and 1 base from J, leaving 18 bases between. CDR3 bases: TGCGCCAGCAGCTTGGCCGTGCCCAGGGGATTAGGCACAGATACGCAGTATTTT. This translates into CASSLAVPRGLGTDTQYF.

This chain uses TRBV27 with TRBJ1-6; D is unclear. The CDR3 has 14 residues. Germline assignment: CDR1 MNHEY and CDR2 SMNVEV (reference sequence). V lost 6 bases and J 5 bases, leaving 11 bases between the germline ends. The CDR3 sequence: CASSTGGHNSPLHF. CDR3 DNA: TGTGCCAGCAGCACGGGAGGGCATAATTCACCCCTCCACTTT.

Ten or more counts support this clonotype. CDR3 region: CAISESAETNEQFF. The CDR3 coding sequence is TGTGCCATCAGTGAGTCCGCAGAGACTAATGAGCAGTTCTTC. V and J are TRBV10-3 and TRBJ2-1, with no clear D. The CDR3 length is 14 residues. Germline V gives CDR1 ENHRY, CDR2 SYGVKD. Trimming shortened V by 0 bases and J by 7 bases, and 10 bases separated the two germline ends.

The rearrangement links TRBV14 to TRBJ2-7, with 10 bases that match TRBD1. V was clipped by 9 bases and J by 0 bases; unmatched bases: 8. The CDR3 covers 15 residues. Germline V gene lookup returns CDR1 SGHDN and CDR2 FVKESK. The CDR3 reads CARYSGTGVSYEQYV. CDR3 in DNA: TGTGCCAGGTATTCCGGGACAGGGGTCTCCTACGAGCAGTACGTC.